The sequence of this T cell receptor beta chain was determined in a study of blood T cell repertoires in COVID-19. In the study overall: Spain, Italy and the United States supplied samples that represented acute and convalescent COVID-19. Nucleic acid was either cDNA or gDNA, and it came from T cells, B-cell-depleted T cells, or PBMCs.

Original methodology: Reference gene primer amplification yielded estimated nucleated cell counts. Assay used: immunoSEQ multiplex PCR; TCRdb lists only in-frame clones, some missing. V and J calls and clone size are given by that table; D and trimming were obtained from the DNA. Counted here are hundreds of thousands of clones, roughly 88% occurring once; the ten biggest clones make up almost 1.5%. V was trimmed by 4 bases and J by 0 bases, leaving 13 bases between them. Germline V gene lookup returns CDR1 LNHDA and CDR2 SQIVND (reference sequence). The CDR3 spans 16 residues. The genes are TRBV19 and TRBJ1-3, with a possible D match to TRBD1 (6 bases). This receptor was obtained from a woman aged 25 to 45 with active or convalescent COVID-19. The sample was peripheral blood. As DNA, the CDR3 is TGTGCCAGTAGTAGACGGACAGCCGGCTCTGGAAACACCATATATTTT. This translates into CASSRRTAGSGNTIYF.